This T cell receptor beta chain was profiled in a study of T cells in Graves' hyperthyroidism and ophthalmopathy. RNA transcripts provided the source from which TCR beta CDR3 regions were amplified. The primer set for the first-round RT-PCR of the TCR CDR3 was HTBI. TCRdb re-called the multiplex PCR reads with MiXCR, one entry per CDR3 protein. Of 660,000 or so distinct CDR3 sequences listed, under 25% are singletons. This clonotype appeared many times. The antigen remains undetermined. The ends lost 1 base at V and 5 bases at J; junction bases unmatched: 4. The V gene's germline CDR1 is SGHTA and CDR2 FQGNSA. The CDR3 contains 14 residues. Study-wide findings and caveats: The model foresaw ophthalmopathy a median 6.5 months prior to onset. Most expanded thyroid clonotypes above 0.001 also appeared in blood.

The sequenced sample was blood. This chain connects TRBV7-2 to TRBJ2-7; 8 bases line up with TRBD1. The receptor's source is a man aged 25-45 years with Graves' ophthalmopathy. In DNA form, the CDR3 reads TGTGCCAGCAGCTTAGTGGGACAGGTGAACGAGCAGTACTTC. It translates to CASSLVGQVNEQYF.